This is a list of T cell receptor beta chains from one sample in a study of cytomegalovirus exposure and HLA in healthy donors. Some clones are missing from TCRdb's copy, which holds only in-frame ones; the method was immunoSEQ multiplex PCR. The sample gives around 150,000 clones, roughly 80% of which show up once; around 8% is in the top ten. Sequencing input: PBMCs. Receptors originate from a woman between 40 and 50 years old in good health and CMV-seropositive. CDR3s include the opening cysteine and the closing phenylalanine or tryptophan. The D gene is left open where the match is weak. Rows may omit the clone size; those that give it use once, few, many or a size class.

J: TRBJ1-2; V: TRBV27; length: 13; D: TRBD1; size: once; CDR3: CASSPGQDYGYTF; DNA: TGTGCCAGCAGTCCGGGACAGGACTATGGCTACACCTTC
J: TRBJ1-4; V: TRBV18; length: 15; D: .; size: few; CDR3: CASSPAGTSNEKLFF; DNA: TGTGCCAGCTCACCCGCCGGGACTAGTAATGAAAAACTGTTTTTT
J: TRBJ2-1; V: TRBV15; length: 15; D: TRBD2; size: .; CDR3: CATSSESGSWNEQFF; DNA: TGTGCCACCAGCAGTGAGAGCGGGAGTTGGAATGAGCAGTTCTTC
J: TRBJ2-3; V: TRBV11-2; length: 12; D: .; size: .; CDR3: CASSLPYDTQYF; DNA: TGTGCCAGCAGCCTTCCTTATGATACGCAGTATTTT
J: TRBJ1-1; V: TRBV10-3; length: 13; D: .; size: few; CDR3: CATERGGNTEAFF; DNA: TGTGCCACCGAGAGAGGGGGGAACACTGAAGCTTTCTTT
J: TRBJ1-4; V: TRBV28; length: 14; D: TRBD1; size: .; CDR3: CASGQGATNEKLFF; DNA: TGTGCCTCGGGACAGGGGGCAACTAATGAAAAACTGTTTTTT
J: TRBJ2-7; V: TRBV28; length: 18; D: TRBD1; size: .; CDR3: CASSLLLPRTGDSYEQYF; DNA: TGTGCCAGCAGTTTATTATTGCCCAGGACAGGGGACTCCTACGAGCAGTACTTC
J: TRBJ2-1; V: TRBV5-6; length: 17; D: TRBD2; size: once; CDR3: CASSLWYLRGGYNEQFF; DNA: TGTGCCAGCAGCTTATGGTATCTTCGGGGGGGCTACAATGAGCAGTTCTTC
J: TRBJ2-6; V: TRBV27; length: 14; D: .; size: .; CDR3: CASSGLSGANVLTF; DNA: TGTGCCAGCAGTGGACTCTCTGGGGCCAACGTCCTGACTTTC
J: TRBJ2-1; V: TRBV27; length: 16; D: TRBD1; size: .; CDR3: CASSPYTGAPNNEQFF; DNA: TGTGCCAGCAGTCCCTATACAGGGGCACCTAACAATGAGCAGTTCTTC